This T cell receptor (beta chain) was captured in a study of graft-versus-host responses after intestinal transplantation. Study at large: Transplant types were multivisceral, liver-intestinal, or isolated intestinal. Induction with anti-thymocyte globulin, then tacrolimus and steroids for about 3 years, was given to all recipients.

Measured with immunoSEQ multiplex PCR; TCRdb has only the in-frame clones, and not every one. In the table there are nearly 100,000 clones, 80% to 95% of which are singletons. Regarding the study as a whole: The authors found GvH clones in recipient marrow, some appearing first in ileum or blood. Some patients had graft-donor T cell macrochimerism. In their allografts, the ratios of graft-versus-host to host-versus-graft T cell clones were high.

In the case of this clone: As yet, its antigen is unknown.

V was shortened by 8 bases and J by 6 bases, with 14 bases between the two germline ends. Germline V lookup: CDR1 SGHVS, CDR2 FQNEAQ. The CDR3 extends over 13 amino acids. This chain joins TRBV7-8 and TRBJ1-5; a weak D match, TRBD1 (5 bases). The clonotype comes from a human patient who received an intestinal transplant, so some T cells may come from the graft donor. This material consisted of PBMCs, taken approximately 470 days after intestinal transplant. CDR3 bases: TGTGCCAGCGGGCAGGGCCAGAGTCAGCCCCAGCATTTT. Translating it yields CASGQGQSQPQHF.